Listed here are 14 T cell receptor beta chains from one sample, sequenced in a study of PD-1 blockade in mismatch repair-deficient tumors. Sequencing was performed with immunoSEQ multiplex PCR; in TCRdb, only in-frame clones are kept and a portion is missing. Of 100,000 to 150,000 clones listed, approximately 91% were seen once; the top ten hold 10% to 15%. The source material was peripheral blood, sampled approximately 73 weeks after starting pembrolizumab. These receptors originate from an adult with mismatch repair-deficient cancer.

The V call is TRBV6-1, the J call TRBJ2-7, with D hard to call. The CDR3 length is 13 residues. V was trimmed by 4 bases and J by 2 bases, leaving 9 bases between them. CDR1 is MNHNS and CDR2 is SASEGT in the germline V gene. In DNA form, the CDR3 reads TGTGCCAGCAGTGCGAAGATTACCTACGAGCAGTACTTC. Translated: CASSAKITYEQYF.

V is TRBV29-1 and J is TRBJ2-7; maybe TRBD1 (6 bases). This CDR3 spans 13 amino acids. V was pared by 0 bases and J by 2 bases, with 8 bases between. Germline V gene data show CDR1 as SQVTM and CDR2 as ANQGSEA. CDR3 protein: CSVEEDSPYEQYF. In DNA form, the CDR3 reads TGCAGCGTTGAAGAGGACAGCCCCTACGAGCAGTACTTC.

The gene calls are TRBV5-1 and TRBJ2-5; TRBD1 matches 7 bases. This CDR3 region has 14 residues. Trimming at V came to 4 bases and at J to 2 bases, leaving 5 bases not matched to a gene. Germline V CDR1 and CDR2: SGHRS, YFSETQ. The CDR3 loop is CASSMGQIQETQYF. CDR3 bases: TGCGCCAGCAGCATGGGACAGATACAAGAGACCCAGTACTTC.

In DNA form, the CDR3 reads TGTGCCTTCTGCCCTGGGGGACTCTATGGCTACACCTTC. Translated: CAFCPGGLYGYTF. The chain has TRBV19 and TRBJ1-2; perhaps TRBD1 as D (5 bases). The CDR3 totals 13 residues. V was pared by 11 bases and J by 4 bases, with 17 bases between. Germline CDR1 and CDR2: LNHDA and SQIVND (reference sequence).

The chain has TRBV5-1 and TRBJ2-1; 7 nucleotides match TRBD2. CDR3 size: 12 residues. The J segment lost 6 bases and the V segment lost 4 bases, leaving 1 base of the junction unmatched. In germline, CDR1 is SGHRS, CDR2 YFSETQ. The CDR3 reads CASSPGGNEQFF. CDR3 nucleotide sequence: TGCGCCAGCAGCCCGGGAGGCAATGAGCAGTTCTTC.

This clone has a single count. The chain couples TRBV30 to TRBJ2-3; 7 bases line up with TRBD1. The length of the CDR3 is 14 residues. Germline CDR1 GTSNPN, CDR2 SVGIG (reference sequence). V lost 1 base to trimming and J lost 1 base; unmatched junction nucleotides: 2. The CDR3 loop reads CAWSGTGGTDTQYF. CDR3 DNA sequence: TGTGCCTGGAGTGGTACAGGGGGCACAGATACGCAGTATTTT.

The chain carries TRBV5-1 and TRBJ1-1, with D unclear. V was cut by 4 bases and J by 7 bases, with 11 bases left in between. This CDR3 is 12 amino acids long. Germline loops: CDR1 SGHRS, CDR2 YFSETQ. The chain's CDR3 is CASSDGPSEAFF. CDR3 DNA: TGCGCCAGCAGCGACGGACCTAGTGAAGCTTTCTTT. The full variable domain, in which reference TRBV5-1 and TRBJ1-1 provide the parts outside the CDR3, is KAGVTQTPRYLIKTRGQQVTLSCSPISGHRSVSWYQQTPGQGLQFLFEYFSETQRNKGNFPGRFSGRQFSNSRSEMNVSTLELGDSALYLCASSDGPSEAFFGQGTRLTVV.

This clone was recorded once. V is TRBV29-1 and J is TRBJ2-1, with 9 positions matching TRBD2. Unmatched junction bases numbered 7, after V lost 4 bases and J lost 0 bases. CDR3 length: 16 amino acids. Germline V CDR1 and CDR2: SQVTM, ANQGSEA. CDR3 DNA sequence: TGCAGCGTTGTCCCTCTAGCGGGGAGCTCCTACAATGAGCAGTTCTTC. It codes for CSVVPLAGSSYNEQFF.

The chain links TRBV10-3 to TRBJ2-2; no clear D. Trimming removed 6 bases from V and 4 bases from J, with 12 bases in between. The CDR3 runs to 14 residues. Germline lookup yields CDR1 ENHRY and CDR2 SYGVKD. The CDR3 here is CAISSTTATGELFF. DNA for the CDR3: TGTGCCATCAGCTCAACTACCGCCACCGGGGAGCTGTTTTTT.

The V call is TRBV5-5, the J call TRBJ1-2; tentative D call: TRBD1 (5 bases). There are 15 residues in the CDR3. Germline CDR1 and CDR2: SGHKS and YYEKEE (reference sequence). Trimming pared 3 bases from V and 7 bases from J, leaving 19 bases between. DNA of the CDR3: TGTGCCAGCAGCTATTATTACGGGGAAGGGGTTGGCTACACCTTC. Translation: CASSYYYGEGVGYTF.

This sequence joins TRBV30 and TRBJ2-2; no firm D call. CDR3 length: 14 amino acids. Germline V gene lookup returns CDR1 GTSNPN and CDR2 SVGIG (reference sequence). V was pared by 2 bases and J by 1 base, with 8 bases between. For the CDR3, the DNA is TGTGCCTGGAGTAGGTCCAGGAACACCGGGGAGCTGTTTTTT. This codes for CAWSRSRNTGELFF.

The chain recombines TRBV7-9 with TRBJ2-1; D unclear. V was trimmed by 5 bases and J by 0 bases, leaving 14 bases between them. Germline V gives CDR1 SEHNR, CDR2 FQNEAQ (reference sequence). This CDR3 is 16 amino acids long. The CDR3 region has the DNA TGTGCCAGCAGCCCTGACGGCGCAGGCTCCTACAATGAGCAGTTCTTC. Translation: CASSPDGAGSYNEQFF. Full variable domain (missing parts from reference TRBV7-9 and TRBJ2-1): DTGVSQNPRHKITKRGQNVTFRCDPISEHNRLYWYRQTLGQGPEFLTYFQNEAQLEKSRLLSDRFSAERPKGSFSTLEIQRTEQGDSAMYLCASSPDGAGSYNEQFFGPGTRLTVL.

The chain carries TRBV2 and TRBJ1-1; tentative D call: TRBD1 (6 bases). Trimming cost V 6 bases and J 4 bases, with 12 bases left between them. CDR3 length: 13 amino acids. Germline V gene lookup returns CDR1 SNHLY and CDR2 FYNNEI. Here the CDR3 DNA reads TGTGCCAGCAGCAGGGGTGGGAGCACTGAAGCTTTCTTT. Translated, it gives CASSRGGSTEAFF.

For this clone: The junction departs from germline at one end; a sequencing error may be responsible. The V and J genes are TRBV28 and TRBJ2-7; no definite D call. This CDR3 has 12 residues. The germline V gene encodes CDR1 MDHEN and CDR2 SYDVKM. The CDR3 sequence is CASRDTRQEHSF. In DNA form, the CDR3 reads TGTGCCAGCAGAGACACTCGCCAAGAGCATTCCTTC. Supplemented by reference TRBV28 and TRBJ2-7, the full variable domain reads DVKVTQSSRYLVKRTGEKVFLECVQDMDHENMFWYRQDPGLGLRLIYFSYDVKMKEKGDIPEGYSVSREKKERFSLILESASTNQTSMYLCASRDTRQEHSFGPGTRLTVT.